This TCR beta chain was identified during a study of response to subunit inactivated influenza vaccine. This clonotype was seen more than once but under ten times. TCRdb reprocessed the RT-PCR reads with MiXCR, giving one entry per CDR3 protein. The table has about 620,000 distinct CDR3 sequences, around 10% seen once. The trim removed 6 bases at V and 0 bases at J, leaving 9 bases unmatched. This CDR3 is built from 15 residues. The V gene's germline CDR1 is DFQATT and CDR2 SNEGSKA (reference sequence). The same specimen was also included in a second study, on T cells expressing NK-cell markers. That source adds: UMI-tagged 5'RACE template switching yielded the TCR beta cDNA. Obtained from sorted CD3+CD56+NKG2C+, CD3+CD56+NKG2C- and CD3+CD56-NKG2C+ T cells were the TCR beta repertoires. Among the eight sequenced donors, seven tested HCMV-seropositive and one tested seronegative. About six of the donors carried dominant NKG2C+ clonotypes that took up 1.0-7.0% of their CD8+ T cells. The CD3+CD56-NKG2C+ fraction was also led by these clonotypes in several donors.

The receptor's source is a man aged 50-59 years who received an inactivated influenza vaccine. The chain couples TRBV20-1 to TRBJ2-5, with 8 bases lining up with TRBD1. Sequences were derived from PBMCs from blood, sampled on the day of vaccination. This chain's CDR3 is CSALPTGDHQETQYF. The CDR3 nucleotides are TGCAGTGCCCTGCCGACAGGGGACCACCAAGAGACCCAGTACTTC.